Listed here are 20 T cell receptor beta chains from one sample, sequenced in a study of blood T cell repertoires in COVID-19 (dated by TCRdb to 2020 to 2022). The library was generated by the immunoSEQ multiplex PCR assay. TCRdb took this table from immuneACCESS and kept in-frame rearrangements with V and J called. Such tables lack part of the clones; where checked against another copy, unresolved V genes explain under half of the gap, and the rest is unexplained. Here the sample has about 200,000 clones; around four fifths occur a single time. Of the sample, roughly 8% is held by the ten largest clones. Material: peripheral blood. These receptors were collected from a woman aged 50 to 65 with active or convalescent COVID-19.

The rearrangement joins TRBV28 to TRBJ2-2; 12 positions match TRBD1. From germline, CDR1 is MDHEN and CDR2 SYDVKM. V was clipped by 8 bases and J by 4 bases; unmatched bases: 23. This CDR3 region has 21 residues. CDR3 residues: CASSGSFVRDRGRGGTGELFF. The DNA for the CDR3 is TGTGCCAGCTCGGGCTCATTTGTCCGGGACAGGGGGCGCGGTGGCACCGGGGAGCTGTTTTTT. The full variable domain, rest sourced from reference TRBV28 and TRBJ2-2, is DVKVTQSSRYLVKRTGEKVFLECVQDMDHENMFWYRQDPGLGLRLIYFSYDVKMKEKGDIPEGYSVSREKKERFSLILESASTNQTSMYLCASSGSFVRDRGRGGTGELFFGEGSRLTVL.

The chain combines TRBV5-4 with TRBJ2-1; tentative D call: TRBD1 (6 bases). Trimming took off 2 bases at V and 5 bases at J, with 8 bases between the two ends. The CDR3 extends over 13 amino acids. CDR1 is SGHNT and CDR2 is YYREEE in the germline V gene (reference sequence). In DNA, the CDR3 is TGTGCCAGCAGCTTTGGGACACACAATGAGCAGTTCTTC. It codes for CASSFGTHNEQFF.

The rearrangement uses TRBV28 and TRBJ2-2, with D hard to call. The CDR3 contains 14 residues. Germline V gene data show CDR1 as MDHEN and CDR2 as SYDVKM. The V end lost 5 bases, the J end lost 0 bases, and 7 bases lay between the germline ends. CDR3 protein: CASSRQPNTGELFF. In nucleotides, the CDR3 is TGTGCCAGCAGTCGACAACCGAACACCGGGGAGCTGTTTTTT.

This clone appeared a single time. V gene TRBV5-1 combines with J gene TRBJ1-3; 9 bases are a match to TRBD1. J was trimmed by 4 bases and V by 4 bases; bases with no gene match: 6. The CDR3 covers 15 residues. CDR1 SGHRS and CDR2 YFSETQ come from the germline V gene. The CDR3 spells CASSPRTGVGNTIYF. As DNA, the CDR3 is TGCGCCAGCAGCCCCCGGACAGGGGTCGGAAACACCATATATTTT.

This rearrangement joins TRBV18 to TRBJ1-2; no reliable D call. Germline-derived CDR1 and CDR2 are KGHSH and LQKENI. V was cut by 0 bases and J by 1 base, with 12 bases left in between. The CDR3 spans 16 residues. In nucleotides, the CDR3 is TGTGCCAGCTCACCACCGCCGGAGACTAATAACTATGGCTACACCTTC. This translates into CASSPPPETNNYGYTF.

This chain connects TRBV5-6 to TRBJ2-2; 10 nucleotides agree with TRBD1. CDR1 SGHDT and CDR2 YYEEEE come from the germline V gene. There are 16 residues in the CDR3. Trimming at V came to 4 bases and at J to 4 bases, leaving 7 bases not matched to a gene. CDR3 region: CASSTAWDRGTGELFF. CDR3 DNA: TGTGCCAGCAGCACGGCCTGGGACAGGGGCACCGGGGAGCTGTTTTTT.

V and J are TRBV7-9 and TRBJ1-2, with 9 nucleotides matching TRBD1. The V segment lost 7 bases and the J segment 2 bases; nucleotides outside the gene matches: 5. Germline V gene sequence: CDR1 SEHNR, CDR2 FQNEAQ (reference sequence). The CDR3 contains 14 residues. In DNA, the CDR3 is TGTGCCAGCATGCGACAGGGGGGGAACTATGGCTACACCTTC. This encodes CASMRQGGNYGYTF.

This chain joins TRBV6-4 and TRBJ2-2; maybe TRBD2 (6 bases). Germline CDR1 MRHNA, CDR2 SNTAGT. The length of the CDR3 is 17 residues. V shed 11 bases and J shed 3 bases, with 25 bases lying between them. The CDR3 sequence is CALQPGLSPEYTGELFF. The CDR3 nucleotides read TGTGCCCTCCAGCCGGGACTTAGCCCCGAGTACACCGGGGAGCTGTTTTTT.

This sequence joins TRBV7-9 and TRBJ1-4, with D tentatively TRBD1 (6 bases). CDR1 is SEHNR, CDR2 FQNEAQ, per germline (reference sequence). The CDR3 spans 15 residues. Between the trimmed V and J ends, which lost 4 bases and 8 bases, there was a span of 17 bases. The CDR3 reads CASSSLGGLKEKLFF. The CDR3 nucleotides read TGTGCCAGCAGCTCCCTAGGGGGTCTTAAGGAAAAACTGTTTTTT.

Only one count was recorded for this clone. V gene TRBV6-6 combines with J gene TRBJ2-5; no clear D. This CDR3 comprises 12 residues. V lost 6 bases to trimming and J lost 2 bases, with 7 bases between them. Per the germline V gene, CDR1 is MNHNY and CDR2 is SVGAGI (reference sequence). The CDR3 loop reads CASSRVQETQYF. CDR3 DNA: TGTGCCAGCAGCCGGGTTCAAGAGACCCAGTACTTC.

CDR3 residues: CASRRQGETNYGYTF. CDR3 nucleotides: TGTGCCAGCAGAAGACAGGGGGAGACTAACTATGGCTACACCTTC. V usage is TRBV6-6 and J usage is TRBJ1-2; 9 nucleotides align to TRBD1. The V segment lost 6 bases and the J segment 0 bases; nucleotides outside the gene matches: 5. Germline values: CDR1 MNHNY, CDR2 SVGAGI (reference sequence). This CDR3 contains 15 residues.

In DNA form, the CDR3 reads TGTGCCATCAGAGACCCGGGACAGGGGCTTGGTCAGCCCCAGCATTTT. Its translation is CAIRDPGQGLGQPQHF. The chain recombines TRBV10-3 with TRBJ1-5; 10 nucleotides line up with TRBD1. CDR3 length: 16 amino acids. Trimming removed 6 bases from V and 6 bases from J; junction bases left unmatched: 11. Germline V lookup: CDR1 ENHRY, CDR2 SYGVKD.

This clone has more than one count but fewer than ten. This chain uses TRBV11-2 with TRBJ2-1, with TRBD2 matching over 14 bases. V was clipped by 1 base and J by 8 bases; unmatched bases: 1. Germline V lookup: CDR1 SGHAT, CDR2 FQNNGV. The CDR3 spans 15 residues. The CDR3 sequence: CASSLVTSGRDEQFF. DNA for the CDR3: TGTGCCAGCAGCTTAGTGACTAGCGGGAGGGATGAGCAGTTCTTC.

The chain recombines TRBV6-2 or TRBV6-3 with TRBJ2-2, with 11 bases fitting TRBD1. Germline values: CDR1 MNHEY, CDR2 SVGEGT. The CDR3 is 16 amino acids. V shed 2 bases, J shed 7 bases, and the junction held 6 bases outside the gene matches. The CDR3 nucleotides read TGTGCCAGCAGTTACCCCGGACAGGGGGCGAACGGGGAGCTGTTTTTT. It codes for CASSYPGQGANGELFF.

This chain connects TRBV6-2 or TRBV6-3 to TRBJ2-5, with D tentatively TRBD1 (5 bases). CDR1 and CDR2 (germline): MNHEY, SVGEGT. CDR3 length: 16 amino acids. V lost 5 bases and J lost 2, with 18 bases in between. Here the CDR3 reads CASSPLPTGSQETQYF. CDR3 nucleotide sequence: TGTGCCAGCAGTCCGCTCCCCACAGGTTCTCAAGAGACCCAGTACTTC.

The table lists this clone with a few counts. Other DNA sequences in this specimen translate into the identical CDR3. The V gene is TRBV9, the J gene TRBJ1-2; D unresolved. Trimming removed 5 bases at V and 2 bases at J, with 7 bases between. There are 12 residues in the CDR3. Germline V gene sequence: CDR1 SGDLS, CDR2 YYNGEE. The CDR3 DNA follows: TGTGCCAGCAGTCCAGCGAACTATGGCTACACCTTC. Protein: CASSPANYGYTF.

This clone was counted between two and nine times. V usage is TRBV21-1 and J usage is TRBJ1-1. TRBV21-1 is a pseudogene locus. CDR3 length: 14 residues. CDR3 sequence reads: CASSKGGGPRGAFF. For the CDR3, the DNA is TGTGCCAGCAGCAAAGGCGGAGGCCCACGGGGGGCTTTCTTT.

The chain links TRBV28 to TRBJ1-6; TRBD1 matches 7 bases. The CDR3 loop spans 13 amino acids. CDR1 MDHEN and CDR2 SYDVKM come from the germline V gene. After removal of 7 bases from V and 13 bases from J, the junction contained 10 bases not matched to a gene. The CDR3 nucleotides read TGTGCCAGCATTCGGACAGGCTTACCCCCCCTCCACTTT. This codes for CASIRTGLPPLHF.

The chain joins TRBV5-1 to TRBJ1-1; possible D gene TRBD1, 6 bases. Germline V gene data show CDR1 as SGHRS and CDR2 as YFSETQ. CDR3 length equals 14 residues. Trimming removed 4 bases at V and 1 base at J, with 11 bases between. The CDR3 DNA follows: TGCGCCAGCAGCCTGGAGGACAGGAACACTGAAGCTTTCTTT. Translation: CASSLEDRNTEAFF.

This clone was detected once. The genes are TRBV5-4 and TRBJ2-1, with D maybe TRBD2 (5 bases). V was trimmed by 1 base and J by 1 base, leaving 9 bases between them. Germline V CDR1 and CDR2: SGHNT, YYREEE (reference sequence). The CDR3 extends over 15 amino acids. CDR3: CASSLIGESYNEQFF. CDR3 nucleotides: TGTGCCAGCAGCTTGATCGGGGAGTCCTACAATGAGCAGTTCTTC.